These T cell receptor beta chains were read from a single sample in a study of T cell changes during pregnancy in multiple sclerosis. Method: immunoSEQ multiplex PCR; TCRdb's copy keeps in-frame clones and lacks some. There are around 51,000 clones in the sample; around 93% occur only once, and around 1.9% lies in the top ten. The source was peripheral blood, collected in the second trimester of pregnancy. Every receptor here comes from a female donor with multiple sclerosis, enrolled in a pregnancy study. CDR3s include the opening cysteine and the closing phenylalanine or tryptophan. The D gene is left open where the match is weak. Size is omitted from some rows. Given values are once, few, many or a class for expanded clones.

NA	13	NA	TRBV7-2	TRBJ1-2	CASSLVGGDGYTF	TGTGCCAGCAGCTTAGTAGGCGGGGATGGCTACACCTTC
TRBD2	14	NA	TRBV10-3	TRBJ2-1	CAISVSGNAHEQFF	TGTGCCATCAGTGTTAGCGGGAACGCTCATGAGCAGTTCTTC
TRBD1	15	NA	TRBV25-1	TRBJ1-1	CASSASWDRADEAFF	TGTGCCAGCAGTGCTTCCTGGGACAGGGCGGATGAAGCTTTCTTT
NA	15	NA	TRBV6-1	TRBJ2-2	CASSGAASGSGELFF	TGTGCCAGCAGTGGGGCGGCCTCAGGGTCCGGGGAGCTGTTTTTT
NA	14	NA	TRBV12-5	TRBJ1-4	CASGWGGPNEKLFF	TGTGCTAGTGGGTGGGGGGGTCCTAATGAAAAACTGTTTTTT
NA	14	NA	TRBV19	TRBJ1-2	CASSPPQGNYGYTF	TGTGCCAGTAGTCCCCCACAGGGAAACTATGGCTACACCTTC
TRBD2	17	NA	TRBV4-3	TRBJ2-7	CASSQNFGSGLAYEQYF	TGCGCCAGCAGCCAAAATTTCGGCTCAGGACTAGCCTACGAGCAGTACTTC
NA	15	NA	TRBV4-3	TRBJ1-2	CASSQERTVNYGYTF	TGCGCCAGCAGCCAAGAAAGGACTGTCAACTATGGCTACACCTTC
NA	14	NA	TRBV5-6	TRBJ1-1	CASSTGHLNTEAFF	TGTGCCAGCAGCACGGGACACCTGAACACTGAAGCTTTCTTT
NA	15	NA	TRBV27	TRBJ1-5	CASRLQGSGNQPQHF	TGTGCCAGCAGGCTCCAGGGCTCGGGCAATCAGCCCCAGCATTTT
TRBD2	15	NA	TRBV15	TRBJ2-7	CATSRELAGVYEQYF	TGTGCCACCAGCAGAGAATTAGCGGGAGTCTACGAGCAGTACTTC
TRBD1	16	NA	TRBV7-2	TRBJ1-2	CASSPRQGAPVYGYTF	TGTGCCAGCAGCCCACGACAGGGGGCGCCAGTCTATGGCTACACCTTC
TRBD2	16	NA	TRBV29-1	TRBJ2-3	CSVDGTSGRVGDTQYF	TGCAGCGTTGATGGGACTAGCGGGAGGGTTGGAGATACGCAGTATTTT
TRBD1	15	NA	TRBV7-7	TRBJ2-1	CASSLDRSSYNEQFF	TGTGCTAGCAGCTTGGACAGGAGCTCCTACAATGAGCAGTTCTTC
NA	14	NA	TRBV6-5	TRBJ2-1	CASRSTYSYNEQFF	TGTGCCAGCAGGTCTACTTACTCCTACAATGAGCAGTTCTTC
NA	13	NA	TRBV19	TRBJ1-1	CASKQGGAREAFF	TGTGCCAGTAAACAGGGAGGGGCCCGTGAAGCTTTCTTT
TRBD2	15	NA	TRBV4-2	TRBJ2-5	CASSQGLAVQETQYF	TGTGCCAGCAGCCAGGGACTAGCCGTACAAGAGACCCAGTACTTC
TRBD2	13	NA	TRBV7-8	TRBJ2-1	CASLAGGPGEQFF	TGTGCCAGCTTAGCGGGAGGGCCTGGTGAGCAGTTCTTC
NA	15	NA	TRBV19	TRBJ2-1	CASSIFGMVQDEQFF	TGTGCCAGTAGTATATTCGGTATGGTACAGGATGAGCAGTTCTTC
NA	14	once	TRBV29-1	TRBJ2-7	CSAHAGLPNYEQYF	TGCAGCGCACACGCGGGTCTACCTAACTACGAGCAGTACTTC